This TCR beta chain was identified during a study of cytomegalovirus exposure and HLA in healthy donors. Overall study results and limits: According to a subsequent analysis, TCR clusters identified in the first cohort showed a tendency to co-occur across the approximately 110 validation repertoires. Usually a TCR sequence was rare, but some public TCRs were found in many donors.

To note about this clone: Its target is not known.

TCRdb keeps only in-frame clones here, not all; method: immunoSEQ multiplex PCR. The sample holds 100,000 to 150,000 clones, 80% to 90% seen once. From germline, CDR1 is PRHDT and CDR2 FYEKMQ (reference sequence). The V and J ends lost 5 bases and 6 bases respectively, with 16 bases between them. This CDR3 has 14 amino acids. This rearrangement joins TRBV13 to TRBJ1-2; D gene unclear. The origin of this receptor is a woman aged 18-30 years in good health and CMV-seronegative. Sequenced material: PBMCs. CDR3 residues: CASSIPGSGDGYTF. DNA for the CDR3: TGTGCCAGCAGCATCCCCGGCTCCGGGGATGGCTACACCTTC.